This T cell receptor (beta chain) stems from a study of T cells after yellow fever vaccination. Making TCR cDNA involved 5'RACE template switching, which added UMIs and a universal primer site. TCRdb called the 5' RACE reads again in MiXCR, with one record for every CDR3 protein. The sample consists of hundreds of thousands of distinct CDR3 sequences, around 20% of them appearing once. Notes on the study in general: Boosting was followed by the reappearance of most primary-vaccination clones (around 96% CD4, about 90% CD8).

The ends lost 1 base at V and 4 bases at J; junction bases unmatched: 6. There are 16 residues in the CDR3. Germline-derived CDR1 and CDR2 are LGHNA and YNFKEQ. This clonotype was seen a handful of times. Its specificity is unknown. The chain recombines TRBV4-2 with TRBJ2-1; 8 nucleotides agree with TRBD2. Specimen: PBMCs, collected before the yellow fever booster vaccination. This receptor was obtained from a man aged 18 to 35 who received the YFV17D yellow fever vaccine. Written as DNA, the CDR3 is TGTGCCAGCAGCCAAGGATCCGGGGGGGGTTACAATGAGCAGTTCTTC. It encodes CASSQGSGGGYNEQFF.